The clone carrying this TCR beta chain was seen only a few times. Its specificity is unknown. This record belongs to a study of T cells after yellow fever vaccination. Study details: Each low-cell-number fraction was prepared by means of SMART-Seq v4 Ultra Low Input.

This CDR3 contains 15 residues. V trimming: 7 bases; J trimming: 7 bases; junction bases outside the gene matches: 11. The 5'RACE template-switching step produced TCR cDNA and added a universal primer site and UMIs. TCRdb called the 5' RACE reads again in MiXCR, with one record for every CDR3 protein. The sample has a few hundred thousand distinct CDR3 sequences, about 10% seen once. General study results and limits: A large majority of primary-vaccination clones showed up again after the booster (roughly 95% CD4, around 90% CD8). Abundant bulk-derived clonotypes could contaminate FACS-sorted repertoires.

This clonotype was sampled from a man aged 18 to 35 who received the YFV17D yellow fever vaccine. J is TRBJ2-7 and V is TRBV12-3 or TRBV12-4, with 12 bases lining up with TRBD2. This material consisted of CD4+ T cells sorted from PBMCs, taken 5 days after the yellow fever booster vaccination. CDR3 region: CASTPGGLAGGEQYF. For the CDR3, the DNA is TGTGCCAGCACTCCCGGGGGGCTAGCGGGGGGGGAGCAGTACTTC.